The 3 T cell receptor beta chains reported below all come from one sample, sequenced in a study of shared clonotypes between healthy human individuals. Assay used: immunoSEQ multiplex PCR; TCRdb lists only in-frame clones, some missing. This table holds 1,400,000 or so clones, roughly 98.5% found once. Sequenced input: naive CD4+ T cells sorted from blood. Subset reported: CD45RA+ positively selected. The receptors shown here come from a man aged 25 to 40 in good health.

The CDR3, as DNA: TGTGCCAGCTCACAAGGGGTTCAAGAGACCCAGTACTTC. Translation: CASSQGVQETQYF. The V gene is TRBV18, the J gene TRBJ2-5; maybe TRBD1 (5 bases). With 4 bases removed from V and 2 bases from J, the gap between germline ends came to 8 bases. The CDR3 contains 13 residues. The germline gives CDR1 KGHSH, CDR2 LQKENI.

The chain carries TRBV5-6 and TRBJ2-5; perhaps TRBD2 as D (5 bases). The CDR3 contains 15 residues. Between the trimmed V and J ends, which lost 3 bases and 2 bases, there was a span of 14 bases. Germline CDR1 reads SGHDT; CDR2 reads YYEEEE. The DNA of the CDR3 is TGTGCCAGCAGCTCCGGGATAGGGCTACAAGAGACCCAGTACTTC. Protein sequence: CASSSGIGLQETQYF.

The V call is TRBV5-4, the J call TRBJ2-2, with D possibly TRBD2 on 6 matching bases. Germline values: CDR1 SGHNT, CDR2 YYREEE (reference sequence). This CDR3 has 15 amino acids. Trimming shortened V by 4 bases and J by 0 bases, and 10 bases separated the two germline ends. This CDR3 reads CASSLGTPNTGELFF. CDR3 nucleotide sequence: TGTGCCAGCAGCCTTGGGACTCCGAACACCGGGGAGCTGTTTTTT.